The 8 T cell receptor beta chains below all came from one sample that was sequenced in a study of T cell responses to AZD1222 COVID-19 vaccine. Clones were read by immunoSEQ multiplex PCR, and TCRdb kept only the in-frame ones, dropping some. The repertoire includes 100,000 or so clones, nearly 95% of them detected once, and approximately 1.7% sits in the top ten. The sample was peripheral blood, taken on day 0 of AZD1222 vaccination. Receptors originate from an adult in good health.

The chain uses TRBV6-5 and TRBJ1-1; tentative D call: TRBD1 (5 bases). This CDR3 has 13 residues. V dropped 5 bases and J dropped 4 bases, with 11 bases sitting between them. Looked up from germline, CDR1 is MNHEY and CDR2 is SVGAGI. The CDR3 loop reads CASSTSGITEAFF. CDR3 DNA sequence: TGTGCCAGCAGTACCTCAGGGATCACTGAAGCTTTCTTT.

This chain uses TRBV6-1 with TRBJ1-6, with 8 bases aligning to TRBD1. Germline V gene sequence: CDR1 MNHNS, CDR2 SASEGT. Unmatched junction bases numbered 5, after V lost 3 bases and J lost 1 base. CDR3 size: 17 residues. In DNA, the CDR3 is TGTGCCAGCAGTGATCCCGACAGGGGTTCCTATAATTCACCCCTCCACTTT. Protein product: CASSDPDRGSYNSPLHF.

This clone was recorded only once. The junction departs from the called germline gene at one end, perhaps through a read error. The chain uses TRBV2 and TRBJ1-6, with 10 bases lining up with TRBD1. In germline, CDR1 is SNHLY, CDR2 FYNNEI. CDR3 length: 14 residues. The CDR3 bases are TGTGCCAGCAGCGAAGACAGGGGGCTTTCACCCCTCCACTTT. It codes for CASSEDRGLSPLHF.

V is TRBV2 and J is TRBJ2-7; tentative D call: TRBD2 (5 bases). The CDR3 runs 13 residues. CDR1 is SNHLY and CDR2 is FYNNEI in the germline V gene. Trimming removed 7 bases from V and 2 bases from J, with 12 bases in between. The CDR3 reads CASITGITYEQYF. As DNA, the CDR3 is TGTGCCAGCATAACGGGAATTACCTACGAGCAGTACTTC.

This clone was found once. The gene calls are TRBV9 and TRBJ1-1; D is perhaps TRBD1 (6 bases). Per germline, CDR1 SGDLS and CDR2 YYNGEE. V lost 5 bases and J lost 4, with 15 bases in between. This CDR3 has 14 amino acids. CDR3: CASSQTGRTTEAFF. CDR3 coding DNA: TGTGCCAGCAGTCAGACAGGAAGGACCACTGAAGCTTTCTTT.

The V and J genes are TRBV3-1 (or the pseudogene TRBV3-2) and TRBJ2-1, with D possibly TRBD2 on 5 matching bases. V was pared by 4 bases and J by 9 bases, with 13 bases between. CDR3 size: 13 residues. Germline values: CDR1 LGHDT, CDR2 YNNKEL (reference sequence). The CDR3 region is CASSLTVSVEQFF. CDR3 nucleotide sequence: TGTGCCAGCAGCCTAACAGTTAGCGTTGAGCAGTTCTTC.

The chain has TRBV2 and TRBJ2-7; D remains ambiguous. Trimming took off 3 bases at V and 1 base at J, with 4 bases between the two ends. CDR3 length equals 12 residues. Germline values: CDR1 SNHLY, CDR2 FYNNEI. CDR3 protein: CASSDSSYEQYF. CDR3 nucleotide sequence: TGTGCCAGCAGTGACTCTTCCTACGAGCAGTACTTC.

This clone was seen a single time. V is TRBV2 and J is TRBJ2-1; 10 positions match TRBD2. The CDR3 covers 15 residues. Germline V gene sequence: CDR1 SNHLY, CDR2 FYNNEI. The ends lost 4 bases at V and 7 bases at J; junction bases unmatched: 7. The CDR3 DNA follows: TGTGCCAGCAGTGGCTTACTAGCGGGATCGAATGAGCAGTTCTTC. This sequence encodes CASSGLLAGSNEQFF.